Listed below are T cell receptor beta chains from one sample, sequenced in a study of regulatory T cells in long-lasting Graves disease. Via MiXCR, TCRdb re-called the multiplex PCR reads, giving one row per CDR3 protein. The sample lists a few hundred thousand distinct CDR3 sequences; 18% were seen once. The sample here was peripheral blood mononuclear cells (PBMCs), taken at new diagnosis, from a patient treated with antithyroid drugs. These receptors were taken from a female donor with Graves disease. Both conserved end residues are part of each CDR3. A D gene is named only where the DNA matches it firmly. Not every row has a clone size; where given, it reads once, few, many or a size class.

v_gene: TRBV19
j_gene: TRBJ2-1
d_gene: TRBD2
abundance: few
CDR3nt: TGTGCCAGTAGTCTAGCGGGAGTACGTGAGCAGTTCTTC
CDR3aa: CASSLAGVREQFF

v_gene: TRBV24-1
j_gene: TRBJ2-1
d_gene: TRBD1
abundance: few
CDR3nt: TGTGCCACCAGTGATCGAAGACAGGGTAGGGTTGCGGAGCAGTTCTTC
CDR3aa: CATSDRRQGRVAEQFF

v_gene: TRBV7-2
j_gene: TRBJ2-7
d_gene: -
abundance: once
CDR3nt: TGTGCCACCTTATCTAGCGAAAGCTCCTACGAGCAGTACTTC
CDR3aa: CATLSSESSYEQYF

v_gene: TRBV4-2
j_gene: TRBJ1-1
d_gene: -
abundance: many
CDR3nt: TGTGCCAGCAGCCAAGTCCCCACTCGGGGGGGCAACACTGAAGCTTTCTTT
CDR3aa: CASSQVPTRGGNTEAFF

v_gene: TRBV7-2
j_gene: TRBJ2-1
d_gene: TRBD1
abundance: many
CDR3nt: TGTGCCAGCAGCTTAGTAGGGGGCAACTCGGAGCAGTTCTTC
CDR3aa: CASSLVGGNSEQFF

v_gene: TRBV6-1
j_gene: TRBJ2-1
d_gene: TRBD2
abundance: many
CDR3nt: TGTGCCAGCAGTGATCGGCCTAGCGGAGCGAGCTCCTACAATGAGCAGTTCTTC
CDR3aa: CASSDRPSGASSYNEQFF

v_gene: TRBV6-1
j_gene: TRBJ2-2
d_gene: TRBD2
abundance: many
CDR3nt: TGTGCCAGCAGGGACGGGGGGGACACCGGGGAGCTGTTTTTT
CDR3aa: CASRDGGDTGELFF

v_gene: TRBV12-3/TRBV12-4
j_gene: TRBJ2-1
d_gene: TRBD1
abundance: -
CDR3nt: TGTGCCAGCAGTTCAGGGACAGGGGGAACCAATGAGCAGTTCTTC
CDR3aa: CASSSGTGGTNEQFF

v_gene: TRBV7-8
j_gene: TRBJ2-1
d_gene: -
abundance: many
CDR3nt: TGTGCCAGCAGCTTAGCCAGGGCGGATGAGCAGTTCTTC
CDR3aa: CASSLARADEQFF

v_gene: TRBV11-2
j_gene: TRBJ2-1
d_gene: TRBD2
abundance: -
CDR3nt: TGTGCCAGCAGCTTGGGACTAGCGATGAATGAGCAGTTCTTC
CDR3aa: CASSLGLAMNEQFF

v_gene: TRBV4-1
j_gene: TRBJ2-7
d_gene: TRBD2
abundance: many
CDR3nt: TGCGCCAGCAGCCAGGAGACTAGCGGGATTGCCTACGAGCAGTACTTC
CDR3aa: CASSQETSGIAYEQYF

v_gene: TRBV27
j_gene: TRBJ2-1
d_gene: TRBD2
abundance: many
CDR3nt: TGTGCCAGCAGTTCAAGGACTAGCGGGAGGGTAAATGAGCAGTTCTTC
CDR3aa: CASSSRTSGRVNEQFF

v_gene: TRBV27
j_gene: TRBJ2-7
d_gene: -
abundance: many
CDR3nt: TGTGCCAGCAGTTTATCGCGGCTAGCAGGCGAGCAGTACTTC
CDR3aa: CASSLSRLAGEQYF

v_gene: TRBV12-3/TRBV12-4
j_gene: TRBJ2-7
d_gene: TRBD1
abundance: many
CDR3nt: TGTGCCAGCAGTCTCAGGGGGCGCGGTCGCTACGAGCAGTACTTC
CDR3aa: CASSLRGRGRYEQYF

v_gene: TRBV11-3
j_gene: TRBJ2-1
d_gene: TRBD2
abundance: many
CDR3nt: TGTGCCAGCAGCCTCGCCCGGGCGGGAGGTGACAATGAGCAGTTCTTC
CDR3aa: CASSLARAGGDNEQFF

v_gene: TRBV20-1
j_gene: TRBJ2-5
d_gene: -
abundance: many
CDR3nt: TGCAGTGCTAGACAGCTCGGCCAAGAGACCCAGTACTTC
CDR3aa: CSARQLGQETQYF

v_gene: TRBV2
j_gene: TRBJ2-7
d_gene: -
abundance: many
CDR3nt: TGTGCCAGCACGGGGAGACAGATCCACGAGCAGTACTTC
CDR3aa: CASTGRQIHEQYF